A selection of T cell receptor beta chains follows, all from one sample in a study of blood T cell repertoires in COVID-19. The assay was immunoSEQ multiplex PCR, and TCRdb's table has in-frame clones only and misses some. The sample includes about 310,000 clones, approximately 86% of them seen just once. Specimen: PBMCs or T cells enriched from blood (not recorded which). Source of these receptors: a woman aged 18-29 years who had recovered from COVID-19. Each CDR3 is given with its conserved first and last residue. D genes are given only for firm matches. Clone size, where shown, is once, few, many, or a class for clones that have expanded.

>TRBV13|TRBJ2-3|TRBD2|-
CASSPGTSGGAGTDTQYF
TGTGCCAGCAGCCCAGGGACTAGCGGGGGGGCTGGCACAGATACGCAGTATTTT
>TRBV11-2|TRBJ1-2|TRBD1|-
CASSVNTNRGLYGYTF
TGTGCCAGCAGCGTAAATACGAACAGGGGACTCTATGGCTACACCTTC
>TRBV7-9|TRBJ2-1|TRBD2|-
CASSARLAGGSYNEQFF
TGTGCCAGCAGCGCCCGACTAGCGGGGGGGAGTTACAATGAGCAGTTCTTC
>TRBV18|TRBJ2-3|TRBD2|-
CASLLAGGPDTQYF
TGTGCCAGCTTATTAGCGGGAGGGCCAGATACGCAGTATTTT
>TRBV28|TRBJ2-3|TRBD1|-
CASSAPGDRGRADTQYF
TGTGCCAGCAGTGCCCCGGGGGACAGGGGGCGCGCAGATACGCAGTATTTT
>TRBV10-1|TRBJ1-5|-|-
CASTYRDNQPQHF
TGCGCCAGCACCTACAGGGACAATCAGCCCCAGCATTTT
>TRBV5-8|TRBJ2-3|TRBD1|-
CASSSERSQGACTDTQYF
TGTGCCAGCAGCTCGGAGAGGTCGCAGGGGGCTTGCACAGATACGCAGTATTTT
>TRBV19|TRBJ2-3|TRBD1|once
CASSSTGYTDTQYF
TGTGCCAGTAGCTCGACAGGGTACACAGATACGCAGTATTTT
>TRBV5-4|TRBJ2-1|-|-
CASSLESGNEQFF
TGTGCCAGCAGCTTGGAGAGCGGGAATGAGCAGTTCTTC
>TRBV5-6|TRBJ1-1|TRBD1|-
CASSLQGIGTEAFF
TGTGCCAGCAGTCTACAGGGGATAGGCACTGAAGCTTTCTTT
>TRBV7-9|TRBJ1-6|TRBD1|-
CASSLGHRGLTNSPLHF
TGTGCCAGCAGCTTAGGGCACAGGGGGCTAACGAATTCACCCCTCCACTTT
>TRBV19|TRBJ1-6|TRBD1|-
CASSTRQGAGSPLHF
TGTGCCAGTAGTACCCGACAGGGAGCAGGTTCACCCCTCCACTTT
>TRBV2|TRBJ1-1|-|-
CASRRRQANTEAFF
TGTGCCAGCCGTCGTCGACAGGCGAACACTGAAGCTTTCTTT
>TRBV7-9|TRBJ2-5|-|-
CASSLSGNQETQYF
TGTGCCAGCAGCTTATCAGGGAACCAAGAGACCCAGTACTTC
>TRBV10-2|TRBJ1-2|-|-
CASSAMGLNYGYTF
TGCGCCAGCAGTGCAATGGGGCTCAACTATGGCTACACCTTC
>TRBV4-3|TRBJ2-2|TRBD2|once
CASSPGTSGNTGELFF
TGCGCCAGCAGTCCCGGGACTAGCGGGAACACCGGGGAGCTGTTTTTT
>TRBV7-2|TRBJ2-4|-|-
CASSPVGDRGKNIQYF
TGTGCCAGCAGCCCGGTTGGGGATCGGGGCAAAAACATTCAGTACTTC
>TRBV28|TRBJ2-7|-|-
CASSFPAHYEQYF
TGTGCCAGCAGTTTCCCCGCACATTACGAGCAGTACTTC
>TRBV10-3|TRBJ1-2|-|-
CAISDPGENYGYTF
TGTGCCATCAGTGACCCCGGAGAGAACTATGGCTACACCTTC
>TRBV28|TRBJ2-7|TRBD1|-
CARGGEGEQYF
TGTGCCAGAGGGGGCGAGGGCGAGCAGTACTTC
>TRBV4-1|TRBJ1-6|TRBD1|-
CASSQEGTGVSPLHF
TGCGCCAGCAGCCAAGAAGGGACAGGGGTTTCACCCCTCCACTTT
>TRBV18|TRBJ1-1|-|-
CASSPLKTANTEAFF
TGTGCCAGCTCACCACTTAAAACAGCGAACACTGAAGCTTTCTTT
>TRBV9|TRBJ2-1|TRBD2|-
CASSAPGLVSNEQFF
TGTGCCAGCAGCGCACCGGGACTAGTCTCCAATGAGCAGTTCTTC
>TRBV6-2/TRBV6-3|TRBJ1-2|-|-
CASSYSTETFPDSNYGYTF
TGTGCCAGCAGTTACTCGACAGAAACCTTTCCAGATTCAAACTATGGCTACACCTTC
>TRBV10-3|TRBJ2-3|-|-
CAIRDSDGDTQYF
TGTGCCATCAGGGACAGCGACGGAGATACGCAGTATTTT
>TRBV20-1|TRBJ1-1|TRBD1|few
CSARGGDRRFF
TGCAGTGCTAGAGGGGGGGACAGGCGATTCTTT
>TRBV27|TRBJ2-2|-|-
CASGGLNTGELFF
TGTGCCAGCGGGGGACTTAACACCGGGGAGCTGTTTTTT
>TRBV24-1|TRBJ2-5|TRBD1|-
CATMPTGTETQYF
TGTGCCACCATGCCGACAGGGACAGAGACCCAGTACTTC
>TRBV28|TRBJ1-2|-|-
CASSGRTGIHGYTF
TGTGCCAGCTCTGGTAGAACGGGGATCCATGGCTACACCTTC
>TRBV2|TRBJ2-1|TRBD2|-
CASIYYGGAWEQFF
TGTGCCAGCATCTACTACGGGGGGGCCTGGGAGCAGTTCTTC
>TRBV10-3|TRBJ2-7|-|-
CAISSETSSYEQYF
TGTGCCATCAGTTCAGAAACCAGTTCCTACGAGCAGTACTTC
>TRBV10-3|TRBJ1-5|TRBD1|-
CAISEGGQGVQPQHF
TGTGCCATCAGTGAGGGGGGACAGGGGGTCCAGCCCCAGCATTTT
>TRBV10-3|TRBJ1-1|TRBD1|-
CAISDPQGAHTEAFF
TGTGCCATCAGTGATCCCCAGGGGGCGCACACTGAAGCTTTCTTT
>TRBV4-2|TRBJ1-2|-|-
CASSQAIYLEGHGYTF
TGTGCCAGCAGCCAAGCTATTTATCTGGAGGGTCATGGCTACACCTTC
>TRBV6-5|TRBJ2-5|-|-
CASRWAAVQETQYF
TGTGCCAGCAGGTGGGCAGCGGTACAAGAGACCCAGTACTTC
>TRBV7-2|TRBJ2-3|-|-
CASSLEGRGNTDTQYF
TGTGCCAGCAGCTTAGAGGGCAGGGGCAACACAGATACGCAGTATTTT
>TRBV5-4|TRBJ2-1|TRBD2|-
CASSRPTSGVNNEQFF
TGTGCCAGCAGCCGGCCGACTAGCGGAGTTAACAATGAGCAGTTCTTC
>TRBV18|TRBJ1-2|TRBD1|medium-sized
CASSPIPGQGVHGYTF
TGTGCCAGCTCACCGATACCGGGACAGGGGGTACATGGCTACACCTTC
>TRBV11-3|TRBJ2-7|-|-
CASSQGQLDEQYF
TGTGCCAGCAGCCAAGGACAGTTAGACGAGCAGTACTTC
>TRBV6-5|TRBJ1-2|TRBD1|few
CASSPTGENYGYTF
TGTGCCAGCAGTCCCACAGGGGAAAACTATGGCTACACCTTC
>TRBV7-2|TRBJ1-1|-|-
CASSLDGAYTEAFF
TGTGCCAGCAGCTTAGATGGGGCGTACACTGAAGCTTTCTTT
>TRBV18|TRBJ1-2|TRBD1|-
CASSPTGDPVYGYTF
TGTGCCAGCTCACCCACAGGGGACCCCGTCTATGGCTACACCTTC
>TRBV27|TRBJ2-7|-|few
CASSSFSYEQYF
TGTGCCAGCAGTTCTTTTTCCTACGAGCAGTACTTC
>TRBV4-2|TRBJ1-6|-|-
CASSQKGGEGSPLHF
TGTGCCAGCAGCCAAAAGGGGGGGGAGGGTTCACCCCTCCACTTT
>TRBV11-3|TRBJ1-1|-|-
CASSLDPAGPAFF
TGTGCCAGCAGCTTAGATCCGGCAGGGCCAGCTTTCTTT
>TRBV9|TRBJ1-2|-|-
CASSRDSHYGYTF
TGTGCCAGCAGTCGTGACAGCCACTATGGCTACACCTTC
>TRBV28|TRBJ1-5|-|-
CASSYRYTGSQPQHF
TGTGCCAGCAGTTATAGATATACAGGGTCTCAGCCCCAGCATTTT
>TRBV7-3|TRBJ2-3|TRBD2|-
CASSLRSGGATDTQYF
TGTGCCAGCAGCTTAAGAAGCGGGGGGGCGACAGATACGCAGTATTTT
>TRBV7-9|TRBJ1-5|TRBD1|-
CASSRTGPEPQHF
TGTGCCAGCAGCCGGACAGGTCCCGAGCCCCAGCATTTT
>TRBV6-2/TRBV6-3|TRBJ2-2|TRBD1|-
CASSYYGQGTGELFF
TGTGCCAGCAGTTACTATGGACAGGGTACCGGGGAGCTGTTTTTT
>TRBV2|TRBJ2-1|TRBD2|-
CASRALAGTSNEQFF
TGTGCCAGCAGAGCCCTAGCGGGGACCTCCAATGAGCAGTTCTTC
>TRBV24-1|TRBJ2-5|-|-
CATSESTGYQETQYF
TGTGCCACCAGTGAATCGACCGGGTACCAAGAGACCCAGTACTTC
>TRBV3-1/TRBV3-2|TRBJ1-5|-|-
CASSQGRDQPQHF
TGTGCCAGCAGCCAAGGGAGGGATCAGCCCCAGCATTTT
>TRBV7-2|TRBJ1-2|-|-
CASSSQGSNYGYTF
TGTGCCAGCAGCTCACAGGGCTCCAACTATGGCTACACCTTC
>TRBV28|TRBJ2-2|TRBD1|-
CASSLTGLPGQRKGSDTGELFF
TGTGCCAGCAGTCTAACCGGCCTTCCGGGACAGCGAAAAGGATCGGACACCGGGGAGCTGTTTTTT
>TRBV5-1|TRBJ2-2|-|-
CASSLDRTGELFF
TGCGCCAGCAGCTTGGACAGGACCGGGGAGCTGTTTTTT
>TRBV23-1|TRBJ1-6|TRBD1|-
CASSQSGTVNSPLHF
TGCGCCAGCAGTCAATCGGGGACAGTCAATTCACCCCTCCACTTT
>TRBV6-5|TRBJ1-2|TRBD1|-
CASTYTGDSYGYTF
TGTGCCAGCACCTATACAGGGGATTCCTATGGCTACACCTTC
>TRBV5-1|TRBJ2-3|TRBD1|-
CASSPSPPTGTDTQYF
TGCGCCAGCAGCCCTTCCCCACCGACAGGGACCGATACGCAGTATTTT